The sequence of this TCR beta chain was determined in a study of T cell repertoires in cytomegalovirus infection. Study-wide context: The authors relied on CMV epitopes, both recently identified HLA-C-restricted and well-studied HLA-B-restricted. Matching HLA type and CMV infection were both indicated by public TCR beta signatures. General study findings and limits: Cumulative public TCR beta family frequency identified carriers of CMV plus the relevant HLA. HLA-C-restricted CMV clonotypes gave the most frequent clonotype in two of eight donors.

Comments on this clonotype: Its antigen remains unidentified.

Germline CDR1 SGHDT, CDR2 YYEEEE. Trimming removed 8 bases at V and 1 base at J, with 16 bases between. This CDR3 contains 15 residues. TCRdb re-called the reads through MiXCR, storing one row per CDR3 protein. The profile shows around 540,000 distinct CDR3 sequences, 30% to 40% of them singletons. This clonotype originated in a human donor in good health (CMV status not recorded). Some clones in this sample may be carry-over from other donors' samples. The material sequenced was cultured PBMCs, taken from culture after CMV antigen stimulation. The rearrangement joins TRBV5-6 to TRBJ2-1; TRBD2 is a possible D gene (6 bases). CDR3 region: CASKLEGTSYNEQFF. The CDR3 nucleotides are TGTGCCAGTAAGTTGGAAGGGACTTCCTACAATGAGCAGTTCTTC.